A selection of T cell receptor beta chains follows, all from one sample in a study of T cells in Graves' hyperthyroidism and ophthalmopathy. TCRdb itself ran the multiplex PCR reads through MiXCR, one entry per CDR3 protein. Seen here are about 270,000 distinct CDR3 sequences, around 22% observed once, and the top ten hold 50% to 75%. Sequenced: blood. Receptors originate from a young man with Graves' ophthalmopathy. The CDR3 runs from the conserved cysteine through the conserved F or W. D genes are given only for firm matches. Rows give clone size only sometimes, using once, few, many, or a class for an expanded clone.

D gene,V gene,J gene,clone size,CDR3 protein,CDR3 DNA
NA,TRBV11-2,TRBJ2-1,many,CASSWTLEGGKNEQFF,TGTGCCAGCAGCTGGACTCTGGAGGGTGGGAAAAATGAGCAGTTCTTC
TRBD1,TRBV4-1,TRBJ2-7,NA,CASSQGGTGLTYEQYF,TGCGCCAGCAGCCAAGGCGGGACAGGTTTAACCTACGAGCAGTACTTC
TRBD1,TRBV20-1,TRBJ1-1,many,CSATTTGGTEAFF,TGCAGTGCTACAACTACAGGGGGCACTGAAGCTTTCTTT
NA,TRBV18,TRBJ2-3,few,CASSPGPNTDTQYF,TGTGCCAGCTCACCGGGACCCAACACAGATACGCAGTATTTT
TRBD1,TRBV6-4,TRBJ1-1,few,CASRPQGAGVNTEAFF,TGTGCCAGCAGACCCCAGGGGGCAGGGGTGAACACTGAAGCTTTCTTT
TRBD2,TRBV20-1,TRBJ2-1,many,CSASPSGIYNEQFF,TGCAGTGCTAGTCCCAGCGGGATCTACAATGAGCAGTTCTTC
NA,TRBV30,TRBJ2-2,many,CACSATSPFF,TGTGCCTGCTCGGCAACATCGCCGTTTTTT
NA,TRBV3-1,TRBJ1-1,many,CASSQGLIEAFF,TGTGCCAGCAGCCAAGGACTAATTGAAGCTTTCTTT
NA,TRBV29-1,TRBJ2-7,few,CSVVSAEDFSYEQYF,TGCAGCGTTGTATCGGCGGAAGACTTCTCCTACGAGCAGTACTTC
TRBD2,TRBV7-9,TRBJ2-1,NA,CASSLNGLAGTSYNEQFF,TGTGCCAGCAGCTTAAACGGGTTAGCGGGAACCTCCTACAATGAGCAGTTCTTC
NA,TRBV6-2/TRBV6-3,TRBJ2-7,many,CASSYSRGYEQYF,TGTGCCAGCAGTTACTCGAGGGGTTACGAGCAGTACTTC
NA,TRBV5-1,TRBJ2-3,NA,CASAIAIGTDTQYF,TGCGCCAGCGCAATAGCTATTGGCACAGATACGCAGTATTTT
NA,TRBV7-9,TRBJ1-6,few,CASSSVGTDSPLHF,TGTGCCAGCAGCTCCGTCGGTACGGATTCACCCCTCCACTTT
NA,TRBV10-2,TRBJ2-1,NA,CASRGKGDEQFF,TGCGCCAGCAGGGGCAAGGGAGATGAGCAGTTCTTC
NA,TRBV11-2,TRBJ1-5,many,CASSQATGNQPQHF,TGTGCCAGCAGCCAGGCTACCGGGAATCAGCCCCAGCATTTT
TRBD2,TRBV18,TRBJ2-5,NA,CASSPPGRLAGKETQYF,TGTGCCAGCTCACCACCGGGTCGACTAGCGGGAAAAGAGACCCAGTACTTC
NA,TRBV2,TRBJ1-1,many,CASFLARWTENTEAFF,TGTGCCAGTTTTCTAGCAAGGTGGACAGAAAACACTGAAGCTTTCTTT
NA,TRBV12-3/TRBV12-4,TRBJ1-2,few,CASTLGGAGYTF,TGTGCCAGCACATTGGGAGGTGCTGGCTACACCTTC
TRBD2,TRBV2,TRBJ2-2,NA,CASSLSEAAGGTTGELFF,TGTGCCAGCAGTTTATCGGAGGCAGCGGGAGGGACGACCGGGGAGCTGTTTTTT
TRBD2,TRBV3-1,TRBJ2-1,many,CASSQAAGVRNEQFF,TGTGCCAGCAGCCAAGCAGCGGGAGTGAGGAATGAGCAGTTCTTC
TRBD1,TRBV12-3/TRBV12-4,TRBJ2-5,NA,CASSSGQGPDF,TGTGCCAGCAGTTCAGGACAGGGGCCAGACTTC
TRBD1,TRBV12-3/TRBV12-4,TRBJ1-6,NA,CASSLSRQGGKSPLHF,TGTGCCAGCAGTTTAAGCCGACAGGGAGGTAAATCACCCCTCCACTTT
TRBD1,TRBV29-1,TRBJ2-3,few,CSAGTGSTDTQYF,TGCAGCGCCGGGACAGGGAGCACAGATACGCAGTATTTT
TRBD2,TRBV12-3/TRBV12-4,TRBJ2-5,NA,CASRYTGLAQETQYF,TGTGCCAGCAGATATACGGGACTAGCACAAGAGACCCAGTACTTC
NA,TRBV28,TRBJ2-7,many,CASSLGRARYEQYF,TGTGCCAGCAGTTTAGGCAGGGCTCGATACGAGCAGTACTTC
TRBD2,TRBV15,TRBJ2-1,NA,CATSDGLAGNNEQFF,TGTGCCACCAGCGACGGACTAGCGGGGAACAATGAGCAGTTCTTC
NA,TRBV19,TRBJ1-5,NA,CASSIEVEGSNQPQHF,TGTGCCAGTAGTATAGAAGTTGAAGGAAGCAATCAGCCCCAGCATTTT
NA,TRBV7-9,TRBJ2-1,NA,CATWEYEQFF,TGTGCCACCTGGGAGTATGAGCAGTTCTTC
TRBD2,TRBV5-4,TRBJ2-1,few,CASSLGSGGSYNEQFF,TGTGCCAGCAGCCTCGGGAGCGGGGGGTCCTACAATGAGCAGTTCTTC
TRBD2,TRBV28,TRBJ2-7,few,CASSIPSGRAGEQYF,TGTGCCAGCAGTATCCCGAGCGGGAGGGCCGGCGAGCAGTACTTC
NA,TRBV3-1,TRBJ2-1,NA,CASSQEPRGRSYNEQFF,TGTGCCAGCAGCCAAGAACCCCGAGGGAGGTCCTACAATGAGCAGTTCTTC
TRBD1,TRBV10-3,TRBJ1-2,many,CAISEGDSPYGYTF,TGTGCCATCAGTGAGGGGGACAGTCCCTATGGCTACACCTTC
TRBD1,TRBV9,TRBJ1-6,few,CASSPRGTGVSPLHF,TGTGCCAGCAGCCCAAGGGGGACAGGGGTATCACCCCTCCACTTT
TRBD2,TRBV18,TRBJ2-1,few,CASSSTSGTGNEQFF,TGTGCCAGCTCGTCGACTAGCGGGACGGGCAATGAGCAGTTCTTC
TRBD1,TRBV6-1,TRBJ1-1,few,CASRRTGEAFF,TGTGCCAGCAGGAGGACAGGTGAAGCTTTCTTT
NA,TRBV7-9,TRBJ1-2,few,CASSPVTGVGYTF,TGTGCCAGCAGCCCTGTTACGGGGGTTGGCTACACCTTC
NA,TRBV6-2/TRBV6-3,TRBJ2-3,many,CASSYSIGVAGDTQYF,TGTGCCAGCAGTTACTCGATAGGGGTAGCTGGGGATACGCAGTATTTT
NA,TRBV28,TRBJ2-1,NA,CTSSDHEQFF,TGTACCAGCAGTGACCATGAGCAGTTCTTC
NA,TRBV11-1,TRBJ2-1,many,CASSLQGLRQFF,TGTGCCAGCAGCTTACAGGGACTGAGGCAGTTCTTC
TRBD2,TRBV20-1,TRBJ2-1,NA,CSASGTSRYNEQFF,TGCAGTGCTAGTGGGACTAGCAGATACAATGAGCAGTTCTTC
TRBD1,TRBV18,TRBJ1-1,NA,CASSPPGQGPEAFF,TGTGCCAGCTCACCACCGGGACAGGGGCCTGAAGCTTTCTTT
TRBD2,TRBV7-2,TRBJ2-1,few,CASSSGLAGGRLGEQFF,TGTGCCAGCAGCTCAGGACTAGCGGGAGGAAGGTTAGGTGAGCAGTTCTTC
NA,TRBV12-3/TRBV12-4,TRBJ2-2,many,CASRLAGELFF,TGTGCCAGCAGGCTGGCCGGGGAGCTGTTTTTT
NA,TRBV28,TRBJ1-2,many,CASSLFLSSNYGYTF,TGTGCCAGCAGCCTCTTCCTAAGCTCCAACTATGGCTACACCTTC
NA,TRBV20-1,TRBJ1-6,few,CSASGTQISPLHF,TGCAGTGCTAGTGGGACACAAATTTCACCCCTCCACTTT
NA,TRBV3-1,TRBJ1-2,many,CASSQGGYGYTF,TGTGCCAGCAGCCAAGGAGGGTATGGCTACACCTTC
NA,TRBV10-3,TRBJ2-3,NA,CAIRKDPQGTQYF,TGTGCCATCAGGAAGGACCCCCAGGGTACGCAGTATTTT
NA,TRBV9,TRBJ2-7,NA,CASPPPTGLGGSYEQYF,TGTGCCAGCCCACCACCGACCGGTCTTGGAGGCTCCTACGAGCAGTACTTC
NA,TRBV7-3,TRBJ2-1,NA,CASSLTGAYNEQFF,TGTGCCAGCAGCTTAACGGGTGCCTACAATGAGCAGTTCTTC
NA,TRBV19,TRBJ1-1,NA,CASAGGTEAFF,TGTGCCAGCGCCGGGGGCACTGAAGCTTTCTTT
TRBD1,TRBV11-3,TRBJ1-5,few,CASTAGQGSQPQHF,TGTGCCAGCACCGCGGGACAGGGTAGTCAGCCCCAGCATTTT
TRBD2,TRBV19,TRBJ2-3,few,CASSIVGLAGAISSTDTQYF,TGTGCCAGTAGTATAGTGGGATTGGCGGGAGCGATATCTAGCACAGATACGCAGTATTTT
NA,TRBV11-2,TRBJ2-2,many,CASSLAGYGTGELFF,TGTGCCAGCAGCTTAGCTGGGTATGGGACCGGGGAGCTGTTTTTT
NA,TRBV20-1,TRBJ2-7,few,CSATPGGPLNEQYF,TGCAGTGCTACCCCAGGGGGGCCCTTGAACGAGCAGTACTTC
NA,TRBV6-5,TRBJ1-5,many,CASSYTENQPQHF,TGTGCCAGCAGTTACACTGAAAATCAGCCCCAGCATTTT
NA,TRBV6-1,TRBJ2-3,few,CASRAGGRTNTDTQYF,TGTGCCAGCAGGGCCGGCGGACGTACCAACACAGATACGCAGTATTTT
NA,TRBV12-5,TRBJ2-1,few,CASAYDSLYNEQFF,TGTGCTAGTGCCTATGACAGCCTCTACAATGAGCAGTTCTTC
NA,TRBV12-3/TRBV12-4,TRBJ2-1,many,CASSLAVGPPSGETDEQFF,TGTGCCAGCAGTTTAGCCGTTGGTCCCCCCTCCGGGGAGACCGATGAGCAGTTCTTC
NA,TRBV3-1,TRBJ1-1,NA,CASSPQWAQNTEAFF,TGTGCCAGCAGCCCTCAGTGGGCCCAGAACACTGAAGCTTTCTTT